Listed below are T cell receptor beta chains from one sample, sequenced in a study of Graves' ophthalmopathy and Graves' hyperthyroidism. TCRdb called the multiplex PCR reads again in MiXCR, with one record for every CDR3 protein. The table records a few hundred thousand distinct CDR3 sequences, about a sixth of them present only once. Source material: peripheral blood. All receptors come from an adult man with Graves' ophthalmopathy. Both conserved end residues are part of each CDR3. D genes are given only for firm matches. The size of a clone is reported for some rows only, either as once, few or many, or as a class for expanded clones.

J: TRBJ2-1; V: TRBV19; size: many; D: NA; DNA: TGTGCCAGTAGTCCTATTGATAACGGGGAGCCTGAGCAGTTCTTC; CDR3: CASSPIDNGEPEQFF
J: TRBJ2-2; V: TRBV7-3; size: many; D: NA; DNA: TGTGCCAGCAGCTCCTTTCGACAGGAAACGAACACCGGGGAGCTGTTTTTT; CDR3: CASSSFRQETNTGELFF
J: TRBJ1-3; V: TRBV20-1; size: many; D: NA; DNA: TGCAGTGCTAGGACAGGCAGCTCTGGAAACACCATATATTTT; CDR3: CSARTGSSGNTIYF
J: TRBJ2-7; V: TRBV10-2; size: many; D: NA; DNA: TGCGCCAGCAGGGACCCCCGTACTAGCAGATCCTACGAGCAGTACTTC; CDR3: CASRDPRTSRSYEQYF
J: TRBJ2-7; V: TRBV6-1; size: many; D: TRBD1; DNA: TGTGCCAGCAGCGACAGGGGTAGCTACGAGCAGTACTTC; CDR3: CASSDRGSYEQYF
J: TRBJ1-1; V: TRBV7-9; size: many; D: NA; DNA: TGTGCCAGCAGCTTAAATGCTCCGGGCCCGACCTTGAACACTGAAGCTTTCTTT; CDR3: CASSLNAPGPTLNTEAFF
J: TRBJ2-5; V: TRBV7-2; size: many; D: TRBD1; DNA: TGTGCCAGCAGCTTTCCGGGACAGGGGCAAGAGACCCAGTACTTC; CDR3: CASSFPGQGQETQYF
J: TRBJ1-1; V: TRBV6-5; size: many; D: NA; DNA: TGTGCCAGCCTTCAAAGGAGGCCGGGAGACACTGAAGCTTTCTTT; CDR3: CASLQRRPGDTEAFF
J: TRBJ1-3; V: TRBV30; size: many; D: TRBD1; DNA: TGTGCCTGGAGTCCATTGACAGGGAGAAACACCATATATTTT; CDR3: CAWSPLTGRNTIYF
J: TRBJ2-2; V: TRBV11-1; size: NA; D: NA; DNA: TGTGCCAGCAGTGAAGGAAAGACAGGACCGAACACCGGGGAGCTGTTTTTT; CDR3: CASSEGKTGPNTGELFF
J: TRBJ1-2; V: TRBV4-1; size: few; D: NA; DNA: TGCGCCAGCAGCCAAGGGGGGGGTAGGGGAAACTATGGCTACACCTTC; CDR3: CASSQGGGRGNYGYTF
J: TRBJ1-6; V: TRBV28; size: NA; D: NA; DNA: TGTGCCAGCAGTACCGAACAGGTCTCACCCCTCCACTTT; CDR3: CASSTEQVSPLHF
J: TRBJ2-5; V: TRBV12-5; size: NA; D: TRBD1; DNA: TGTGCTAGTGGTCCGGGACAGAGGGATACGGGAGAGACCCAGTACTTC; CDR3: CASGPGQRDTGETQYF
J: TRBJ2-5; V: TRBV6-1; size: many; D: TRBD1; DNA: TGTGCCAGCAACCCAGGGGGCATCAGAGAGACCCAGTACTTC; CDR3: CASNPGGIRETQYF
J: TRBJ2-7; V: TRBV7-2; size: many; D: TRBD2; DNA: TGTGCCAGCAGCTTAGGGACTAGCGGGCTTTACGAGCAGTACTTC; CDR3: CASSLGTSGLYEQYF
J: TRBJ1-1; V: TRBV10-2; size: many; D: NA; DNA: TGCGCCAGCAGTGGCCGCCAACTTATCAGTACTGAAGCTTTCTTT; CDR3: CASSGRQLISTEAFF
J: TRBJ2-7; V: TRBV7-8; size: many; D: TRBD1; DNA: TGTGCCAGCAGCTCGGGGCTGACAGGGTTCTACGAGCAGTACTTC; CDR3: CASSSGLTGFYEQYF
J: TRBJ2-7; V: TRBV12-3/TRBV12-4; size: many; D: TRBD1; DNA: TGTGCCAGCACCAGGACAGGGGGCGTCGACGAGCAGTACTTC; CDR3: CASTRTGGVDEQYF
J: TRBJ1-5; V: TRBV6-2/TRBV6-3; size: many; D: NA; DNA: TGTGCCAGCAGCTATACCACAGTCGAGGGCAATCAGCCCCAGCATTTT; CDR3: CASSYTTVEGNQPQHF
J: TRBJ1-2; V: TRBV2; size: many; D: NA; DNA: TGTGCCAGCAGTGAAGTTTACAGCTATGGCTACACCTTC; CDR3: CASSEVYSYGYTF
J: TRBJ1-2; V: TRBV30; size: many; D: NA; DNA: TGTGCCTGGAGTGTAGGCCCTTGGGGGAACTATGGCTACACCTTC; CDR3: CAWSVGPWGNYGYTF
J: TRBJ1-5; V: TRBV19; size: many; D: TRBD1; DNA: TGTGCCAGTAGTATGGGGACAGGGTATCAGCCCCAGCATTTT; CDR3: CASSMGTGYQPQHF
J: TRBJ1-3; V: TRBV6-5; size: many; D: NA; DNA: TGTGCCAGCAGTTACGGGGGTACCTCTGGAAACACCATATATTTT; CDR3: CASSYGGTSGNTIYF
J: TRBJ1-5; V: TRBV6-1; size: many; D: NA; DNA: TGTGCCAGCAGTCTCCAGTTGTCATATCAGCCCCAGCATTTT; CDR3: CASSLQLSYQPQHF
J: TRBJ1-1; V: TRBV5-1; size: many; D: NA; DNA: TGCGCCAGCAGCACGGGGGCCGGGGGTACTGAAGCTTTCTTT; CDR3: CASSTGAGGTEAFF
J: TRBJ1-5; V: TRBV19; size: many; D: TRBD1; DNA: TGTGCCAGTAGTATGACCGGGACAGGGGTTCGGCAGCCCCAGCATTTT; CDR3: CASSMTGTGVRQPQHF
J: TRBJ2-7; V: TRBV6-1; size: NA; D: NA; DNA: TGTGCCAGCAGTCCCGGGGGCGGGATCTCCTACGAGCAGTACTTC; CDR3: CASSPGGGISYEQYF
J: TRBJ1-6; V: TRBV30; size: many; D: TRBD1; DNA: TGTGCCTGGAGTGAACAGGGGCGTAATTCACCCCTCCACTTT; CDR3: CAWSEQGRNSPLHF
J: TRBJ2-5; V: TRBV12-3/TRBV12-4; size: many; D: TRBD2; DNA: TGTGCCAGCAGCCCAGCCGCGGGAGGGCAAGAGACCCAGTACTTC; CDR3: CASSPAAGGQETQYF
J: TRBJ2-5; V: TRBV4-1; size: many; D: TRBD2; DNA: TGCGCCAGCAGCCAACAGCGGGGGCCCCCGGGAGAGACCCAGTACTTC; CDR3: CASSQQRGPPGETQYF
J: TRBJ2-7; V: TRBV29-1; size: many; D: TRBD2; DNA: TGCAGCGCTGGGGGGGACCCTACCTACGAGCAGTACTTC; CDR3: CSAGGDPTYEQYF
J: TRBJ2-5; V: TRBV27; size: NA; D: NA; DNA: TGTGCCAGCAGTTTCGGGATCCAAGAGACCCAGTACTTC; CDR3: CASSFGIQETQYF
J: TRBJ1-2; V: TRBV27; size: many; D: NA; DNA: TGTGCCAGCAGTTTATTCGGGACGCCGGGGAATGGCTACACCTTC; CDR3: CASSLFGTPGNGYTF
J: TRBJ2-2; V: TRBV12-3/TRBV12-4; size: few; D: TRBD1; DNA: TGTGCCAGCAGACACACAGGGGGCGCAACCGGGGAGCTGTTTTTT; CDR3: CASRHTGGATGELFF
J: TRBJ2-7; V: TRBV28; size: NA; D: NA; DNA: TGTGCCAGTGCACAGGGAGGGCAGTACTTC; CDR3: CASAQGGQYF
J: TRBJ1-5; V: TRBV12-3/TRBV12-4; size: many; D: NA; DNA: TGTGCCAGCAGCCAAAACACCCAGCCCCAGCATTTT; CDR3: CASSQNTQPQHF
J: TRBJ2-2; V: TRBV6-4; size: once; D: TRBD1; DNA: TGTGCCAGCAGTTTCCCACAGGGGGCAAGGACCGGGGAGCTGTTTTTT; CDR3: CASSFPQGARTGELFF
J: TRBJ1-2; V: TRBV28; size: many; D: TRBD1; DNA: TGTGCCAGCAGTTTAGAGGTCAGGGGGCCGGATGGCTACACCTTC; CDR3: CASSLEVRGPDGYTF
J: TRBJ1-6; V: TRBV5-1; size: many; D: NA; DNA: TGCGCCAGCAGCTTGGCGGGGTCTCTTAGCTCCTATAATTCACCCCTCCACTTT; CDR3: CASSLAGSLSSYNSPLHF
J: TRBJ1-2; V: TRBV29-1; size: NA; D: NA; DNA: TGCAGCGGAAGAACCGGGGGAGAAGGCTACACCTTC; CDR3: CSGRTGGEGYTF
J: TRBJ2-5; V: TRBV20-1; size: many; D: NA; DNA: TGCAGTGCTCATCAGGGTGGGGGAATACAAGAGACCCAGTACTTC; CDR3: CSAHQGGGIQETQYF
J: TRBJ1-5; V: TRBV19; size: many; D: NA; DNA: TGTGCCAGTAGTATCGGACAGTCTAGCAATCAGCCCCAGCATTTT; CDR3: CASSIGQSSNQPQHF
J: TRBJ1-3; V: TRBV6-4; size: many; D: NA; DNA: TGTGCCAGCAGAACGAGATCGACAGGTTCCTCTGGAAACACCATATATTTT; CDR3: CASRTRSTGSSGNTIYF
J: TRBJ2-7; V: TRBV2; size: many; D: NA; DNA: TGTGCCACCCAGGCGGTTACCTACGAGCAGTACTTC; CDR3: CATQAVTYEQYF
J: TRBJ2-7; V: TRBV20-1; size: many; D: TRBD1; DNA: TGCAGTGCTAGCCGGACAGGGGTGAACTACGAGCAGTACTTC; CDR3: CSASRTGVNYEQYF
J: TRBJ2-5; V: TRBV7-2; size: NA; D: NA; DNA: TGTGCCAGCAGCTTAGTAGGAGGGTACGAGACCCAGTACTTC; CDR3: CASSLVGGYETQYF
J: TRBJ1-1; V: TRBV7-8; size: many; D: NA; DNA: TGTGCCAGCAGCTTTACTGGGGAGAACACTGAAGCTTTCTTT; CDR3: CASSFTGENTEAFF
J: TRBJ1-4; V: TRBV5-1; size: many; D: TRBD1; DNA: TGCGCCAGCAGCCCTTGGGACAGGGGTAATGAAAAACTGTTTTTT; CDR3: CASSPWDRGNEKLFF